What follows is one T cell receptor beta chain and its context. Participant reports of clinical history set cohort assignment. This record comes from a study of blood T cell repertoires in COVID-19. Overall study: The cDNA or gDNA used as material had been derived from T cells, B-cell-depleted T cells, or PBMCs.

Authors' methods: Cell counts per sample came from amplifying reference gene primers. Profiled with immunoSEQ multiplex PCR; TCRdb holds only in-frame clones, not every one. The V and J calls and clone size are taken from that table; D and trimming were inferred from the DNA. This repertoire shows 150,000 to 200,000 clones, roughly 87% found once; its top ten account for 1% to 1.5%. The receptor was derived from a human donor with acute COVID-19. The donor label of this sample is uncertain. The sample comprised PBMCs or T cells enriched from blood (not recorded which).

DNA of the CDR3: TGCAGCGCCGGCGGGGGGGACGGCTACACCTTC. Protein sequence: CSAGGGDGYTF. The chain joins TRBV29-1 to TRBJ1-2; TRBD1 might be the D (5 bases). Germline V gives CDR1 SQVTM, CDR2 ANQGSEA. CDR3 length: 11 residues. Trimming removed 7 bases at V and 8 bases at J, with 14 bases between.